Below are 2 T cell receptor beta chains sequenced from a single sample in a study of radiation and T cells in renal cell carcinoma. Time point: blood 2 weeks post-SBRT. Stated treatment: 15 Gy SBRT to primary tumor, nephrectomy 4 weeks later. Profiled with immunoSEQ multiplex PCR; TCRdb holds only in-frame clones, not every one. Here the sample spans 120,000 or so clones, more than 75% being singletons. This material consisted of blood, taken from a patient whose treatment included radiotherapy and nephrectomy. The receptors stem from a woman in her 70s with renal cell carcinoma.

This clone has a handful of counts. This chain joins TRBV2 and TRBJ1-4, with D unclear. CDR3 length: 17 residues. Germline CDR1 reads SNHLY; CDR2 reads FYNNEI. V lost 5 bases and J 2 bases, leaving 18 bases between the germline ends. DNA for the CDR3: TGTGCCAGCAGTAGGGATAACCCCCGAGCCACTAATGAAAAACTGTTTTTT. It translates to CASSRDNPRATNEKLFF.

The V gene is TRBV5-1, the J gene TRBJ2-5; 9 nucleotides match TRBD2. The CDR3 runs 15 residues. After removal of 2 bases from V and 5 bases from J, the junction contained 7 bases not matched to a gene. In germline, CDR1 is SGHRS, CDR2 YFSETQ. The DNA for the CDR3 is TGCGCCAGCAGCTTCCTAGCGGGGACTAGGGAGACCCAGTACTTC. This encodes CASSFLAGTRETQYF.